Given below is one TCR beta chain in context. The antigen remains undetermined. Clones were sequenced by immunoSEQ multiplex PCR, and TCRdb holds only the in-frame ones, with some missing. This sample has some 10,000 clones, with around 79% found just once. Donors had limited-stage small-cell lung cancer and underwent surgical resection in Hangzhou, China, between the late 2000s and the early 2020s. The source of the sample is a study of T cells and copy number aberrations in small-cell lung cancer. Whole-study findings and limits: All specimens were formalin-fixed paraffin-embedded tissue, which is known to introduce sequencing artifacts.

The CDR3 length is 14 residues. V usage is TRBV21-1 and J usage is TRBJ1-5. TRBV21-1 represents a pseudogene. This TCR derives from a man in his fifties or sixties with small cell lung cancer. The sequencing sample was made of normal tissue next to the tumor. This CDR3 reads CASSTIGGGQPQHF. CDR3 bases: TGTGCCAGCAGCACCATAGGGGGAGGTCAGCCCCAGCATTTT.